A single sample is the source of the 26 T cell receptor beta chains below, sequenced in a study of chemoradiotherapy in HPV16-positive cancers. Generated by immunoSEQ multiplex PCR, the TCRdb table keeps only in-frame clones and is missing some. The table shows approximately 4,900 clones, with around 95% occurring only once. Sample: tumor tissue, taken from a patient who underwent chemoradiotherapy. The receptors shown here come from a human donor with HPV-associated anogenital cancer.

This chain joins TRBV6-5 and TRBJ2-4, with 8 nucleotides matching TRBD1. Losses at the gene ends were 8 bases for V and 12 bases for J; bases not matched to a gene: 6. The CDR3 is made up of 11 amino acids. Germline V gene sequence: CDR1 MNHEY, CDR2 SVGAGI. The CDR3 spells CASAGQGAQYF. In nucleotides, the CDR3 is TGTGCCAGCGCCGGACAGGGAGCTCAGTACTTC.

The V call is TRBV19, the J call TRBJ1-1; D gene uncertain. V dropped 2 bases and J dropped 1 base, with 5 bases sitting between them. CDR1 and CDR2 (germline): LNHDA, SQIVND (reference sequence). The CDR3 covers 13 residues. The CDR3 bases are TGTGCCAGTAGTATAATTGGGAACACTGAAGCTTTCTTT. Encoded protein: CASSIIGNTEAFF.

The chain uses TRBV7-9 and TRBJ2-7, with D perhaps TRBD2 (7 bases). Trimming took 5 bases from V and 5 from J, leaving 16 bases between them. The CDR3 has 14 residues. Germline V gene data show CDR1 as SEHNR and CDR2 as FQNEAQ (reference sequence). The CDR3: CASSHSGEGDEQYF. The CDR3 region has the DNA TGTGCCAGCAGCCATTCAGGGGAGGGCGACGAGCAGTACTTC.

This rearrangement joins TRBV6-1 to TRBJ1-6, with TRBD1 identical over 8 bases. This CDR3 contains 14 residues. Trimming at V came to 2 bases and at J to 8 bases, leaving 2 bases not matched to a gene. Germline V gene lookup returns CDR1 MNHNS and CDR2 SASEGT. The CDR3 DNA follows: TGTGCCAGCAGTGAAATGGACAGGGATTCACCCCTCCACTTT. Its protein product is CASSEMDRDSPLHF.

This CDR3 reads CASSFPQSPYGYTF. The DNA of the CDR3 is TGTGCCAGCAGCTTCCCCCAGAGTCCCTATGGCTACACCTTC. The V call is TRBV7-2, the J call TRBJ1-2; D gene uncertain. V lost 3 bases and J 4 bases, leaving 12 bases between the germline ends. The germline gives CDR1 SGHTA, CDR2 FQGNSA. This CDR3 region has 14 residues.

The chain employs TRBV5-1 and TRBJ2-5; D call uncertain. This CDR3 contains 13 residues. CDR1 and CDR2 (germline): SGHRS, YFSETQ. V lost 1 base and J lost 3, with 7 bases in between. The CDR3, as DNA: TGCGCCAGCAGCTTGATTACAGAAGAGACCCAGTACTTC. Amino acids: CASSLITEETQYF.

The chain uses TRBV10-2 and TRBJ2-1, with D possibly matching TRBD1 (5 bases). The CDR3 consists of 14 residues. Trimming left V 5 bases short and J 7 bases short, with 15 bases between. The germline V gene encodes CDR1 WSHSY and CDR2 SAAADI. The CDR3 coding sequence is TGCGCCAGCAGTAATATACAGGTAATTAATGAGCAGTTCTTC. It is translated as CASSNIQVINEQFF.

This rearrangement joins TRBV28 to TRBJ2-7; maybe TRBD2 (6 bases). V lost 6 bases to trimming and J lost 3 bases, with 12 bases between them. Germline assignment: CDR1 MDHEN and CDR2 SYDVKM. This CDR3 has 13 residues. CDR3 nucleotide sequence: TGTGCCAGCAGGGGACGGAGGGACTACGAGCAGTACTTC. Encoded protein: CASRGRRDYEQYF.

The J gene is TRBJ1-1, the V gene TRBV5-1; 9 bases are shared with TRBD1. The CDR3 runs to 15 residues. Trimming at V came to 0 bases and at J to 8 bases, leaving 8 bases not matched to a gene. Germline-derived CDR1 and CDR2 are SGHRS and YFSETQ. CDR3 DNA: TGCGCCAGCAGCTTGGCCTCGGGACAGGGAACCGAAGCTTTCTTT. The encoded protein is CASSLASGQGTEAFF.

This clone was detected only once. V gene TRBV5-5 combines with J gene TRBJ2-7; 11 nucleotides line up with TRBD2. Germline-derived CDR1 and CDR2 are SGHKS and YYEKEE (reference sequence). Trimming removed 1 base from V and 3 bases from J; junction bases left unmatched: 0. This CDR3 comprises 14 residues. The CDR3 DNA sequence: TGTGCCAGCAGCTTGCTAGCGGGAGGCTACGAGCAGTACTTC. Amino acid sequence: CASSLLAGGYEQYF. Combining the CDR3 with reference TRBV5-5 and TRBJ2-7 gives the whole variable domain DAGVTQSPTHLIKTRGQQVTLRCSPISGHKSVSWYQQVLGQGPQFIFQYYEKEERGRGNFPDRFSARQFPNYSSELNVNALLLGDSALYLCASSLLAGGYEQYFGPGTRLTVT.

V gene TRBV4-3 combines with J gene TRBJ2-7; a weak D match, TRBD1 (5 bases). Trimming shortened V by 4 bases and J by 2 bases, and 15 bases separated the two germline ends. The CDR3 consists of 15 residues. CDR1 LGHNA and CDR2 YSLEER come from the germline V gene. The DNA of the CDR3 is TGCGCCAGCAGCCGAATTCTGGACATCGCCTACGAGCAGTACTTC. Encoded protein: CASSRILDIAYEQYF.

The chain has TRBV2 and TRBJ2-7; no clear D. There are 13 residues in the CDR3. The germline V gene has CDR1 SNHLY and CDR2 FYNNEI. V gave up 2 bases and J gave up 3 bases, with 8 bases separating them. The CDR3 region is CASSESPSYEQYF. CDR3 sequence (DNA): TGTGCCAGCAGTGAATCCCCAAGCTACGAGCAGTACTTC.

This rearrangement joins TRBV5-1 to TRBJ2-5; TRBD2 aligns across 11 bases. Germline-derived CDR1 and CDR2 are SGHRS and YFSETQ. The CDR3 consists of 17 residues. Trimming at V came to 1 base and at J to 4 bases, leaving 9 bases not matched to a gene. CDR3 region: CASSLTSGSNVGETQYF. The CDR3 nucleotides read TGCGCCAGCAGCTTGACTAGCGGGAGTAATGTAGGAGAGACCCAGTACTTC.

J is TRBJ1-2 and V is TRBV28; 9 bases map to TRBD1. Germline-derived CDR1 and CDR2 are MDHEN and SYDVKM. The V segment lost 5 bases and the J segment 5 bases; nucleotides outside the gene matches: 6. CDR3 size: 14 residues. The CDR3 is CASSPPDRGYGYTF. CDR3 in DNA: TGTGCCAGCAGTCCCCCGGACAGGGGATATGGCTACACCTTC.

The chain is built from TRBV18 and TRBJ2-5; D is ambiguous. This CDR3 has 16 amino acids. Trimming pared 0 bases from V and 3 bases from J, leaving 14 bases between. Germline V gene sequence: CDR1 KGHSH, CDR2 LQKENI. The CDR3 region is CASSPPFRSTEETQYF. The CDR3 DNA follows: TGTGCCAGCTCACCACCCTTTAGAAGTACAGAAGAGACCCAGTACTTC.

CDR3 loop: CSVDIRGNTEAFF. The CDR3 bases are TGCAGCGTTGATATTCGGGGAAACACTGAAGCTTTCTTT. V and J are TRBV29-1 and TRBJ1-1; D unresolved. CDR1 SQVTM and CDR2 ANQGSEA come from the germline V gene. Trimming pared 3 bases from V and 2 bases from J, leaving 10 bases between. The CDR3 extends over 13 amino acids. Looking up the rest from reference TRBV29-1 and TRBJ1-1 gives the full variable domain: SAVISQKPSRDICQRGTSLTIQCQVDSQVTMMFWYRQQPGQSLTLIATANQGSEATYESGFVIDKFPISRPNLTFSTLTVSNMSPEDSSIYLCSVDIRGNTEAFFGQGTRLTVV.

Here the CDR3 DNA reads TGTGCCACCAGCAGGGGTGGCGTGAACACTGAAGCTTTCTTT. Protein sequence: CATSRGGVNTEAFF. V gene TRBV15 combines with J gene TRBJ1-1; D is undetermined. This CDR3 region has 14 residues. Looked up from germline, CDR1 is LNHNV and CDR2 is YYDKDF (reference sequence). V was pared by 3 bases and J by 0 bases, with 8 bases between.

The chain recombines TRBV5-6 with TRBJ1-5; a weak D match, TRBD1 (5 bases). Trimming removed 3 bases at V and 6 bases at J, with 10 bases between. The germline V gene encodes CDR1 SGHDT and CDR2 YYEEEE. The CDR3 covers 13 residues. CDR3 protein: CASSSIGGQPQHF. The CDR3 DNA follows: TGTGCCAGCAGCTCCATCGGGGGTCAGCCCCAGCATTTT.

This clone was counted a single time. This chain uses TRBV13 with TRBJ2-7; 7 bases match TRBD2. The CDR3 loop spans 12 amino acids. The germline V gene encodes CDR1 PRHDT and CDR2 FYEKMQ (reference sequence). V gave up 5 bases and J gave up 3 bases; unmatched junction bases: 1. The CDR3 loop is CASSGGGYEQYF. As DNA, the CDR3 is TGTGCCAGCAGCGGGGGGGGCTACGAGCAGTACTTC.

The chain combines TRBV7-9 with TRBJ2-3; D not resolved. CDR1 and CDR2 from the germline V gene are SEHNR and FQNEAQ (reference sequence). The V gene lost 5 bases and the J gene lost 2 bases, with 23 bases spanning the gap. The CDR3 covers 18 residues. The DNA of the CDR3 is TGTGCCAGCAGCCAAGACTCCTGGTACGGGCGAAACACAGATACGCAGTATTTT. This translates into CASSQDSWYGRNTDTQYF.

V and J are TRBV9 and TRBJ2-5, with 11 bases identical to TRBD2. V lost 0 bases to trimming and J lost 5 bases; unmatched junction nucleotides: 3. The CDR3 consists of 15 residues. In germline, CDR1 is SGDLS, CDR2 YYNGEE. In nucleotides, the CDR3 is TGTGCCAGCAGCGTAGGGGTAGCGGGGGGGGAGACCCAGTACTTC. Its translation: CASSVGVAGGETQYF.

The V call is TRBV28, the J call TRBJ2-1, with TRBD2 matching over 10 bases. CDR3 length: 16 residues. Germline CDR1 and CDR2: MDHEN and SYDVKM. V shed 2 bases and J 3 bases; nucleotides not matched to a gene: 4. The chain's CDR3 is CASSLVASGSYNEQFF. The CDR3 nucleotides are TGTGCCAGCAGTTTAGTCGCTAGCGGGAGCTACAATGAGCAGTTCTTC.

The CDR3 protein is CATGDLQGTNEKLFF. The CDR3 region has the DNA TGTGCCACTGGCGACTTACAGGGGACTAATGAAAAACTGTTTTTT. The genes are TRBV6-1 and TRBJ1-4; 7 bases line up with TRBD1. Germline V gene sequence: CDR1 MNHNS, CDR2 SASEGT. After removal of 10 bases from V and 2 bases from J, the junction contained 10 bases not matched to a gene. This CDR3 contains 15 residues.

The chain employs TRBV6-5 and TRBJ1-1; 7 nucleotides agree with TRBD1. The CDR3 is made up of 15 amino acids. Germline assignment: CDR1 MNHEY and CDR2 SVGAGI. V dropped 0 bases and J dropped 0; count of bases not matched to a gene: 1. CDR3 sequence (DNA): TGTGCCAGCAGTTACTCGACAGGGATGAACACTGAAGCTTTCTTT. The encoded protein is CASSYSTGMNTEAFF.

The chain recombines TRBV19 with TRBJ1-1; D unclear. The CDR3 is 13 residues long. Trimming took 0 bases from V and 5 from J, leaving 7 bases between them. Germline V gives CDR1 LNHDA, CDR2 SQIVND (reference sequence). CDR3 loop: CASSIDRWTEAFF. The CDR3 DNA reads TGTGCCAGTAGTATAGACCGATGGACTGAAGCTTTCTTT.

V and J are TRBV7-6 and TRBJ2-2; D is unclear. Trimming shortened V by 4 bases and J by 1 base, and 16 bases separated the two germline ends. CDR1 is SGHVS and CDR2 is FNYEAQ in the germline V gene. The CDR3 totals 17 residues. The CDR3 bases are TGTGCCAGCAGCTCCTCGAAGAGGAAAGAGAACACCGGGGAGCTGTTTTTT. Encoded protein: CASSSSKRKENTGELFF.